The 27 T cell receptor beta chains below come from one sample, sequenced in a study of response to subunit inactivated influenza vaccine. TCRdb used MiXCR to reprocess the RT-PCR reads, holding one entry per CDR3 protein. This sample has roughly 650,000 distinct CDR3 sequences, with roughly 15% found just once. Material: PBMCs from blood, obtained 14 to 15 days before vaccination. The receptors come from a man between 45 and 60 years old who received an inactivated influenza vaccine.

J is TRBJ1-6 and V is TRBV7-9; no clear D. This CDR3 is 16 amino acids long. V was shortened by 2 bases and J by 7 bases, with 15 bases between the two germline ends. The germline V gene has CDR1 SEHNR and CDR2 FQNEAQ (reference sequence). Written as DNA, the CDR3 is TGTGCCAGCAGCTTATCGATGGCCAGTAGAAATTCACCCCTCCACTTT. Residues: CASSLSMASRNSPLHF.

This clonotype was counted between two and nine times. This rearrangement joins TRBV3-1 to TRBJ2-5; D is undetermined. The CDR3 runs to 16 residues. The V gene lost 4 bases and the J gene lost 5 bases, with 20 bases spanning the gap. The germline gives CDR1 LGHDT, CDR2 YNNKEL (reference sequence). The CDR3: CASSPSMGTNGETQYF. DNA of the CDR3: TGTGCCAGCAGCCCCTCGATGGGTACGAATGGCGAGACCCAGTACTTC.

This clonotype was found a few times. The chain uses TRBV7-2 and TRBJ2-5; 7 bases map to TRBD2. This CDR3 has 15 amino acids. Germline V gene data show CDR1 as SGHTA and CDR2 as FQGNSA. The ends lost 1 base at V and 7 bases at J; junction bases unmatched: 9. The CDR3, as DNA: TGTGCCAGCAGCTTAGGCTTGGCGGGAGCTCCGACCCAGTACTTC. Amino acid sequence: CASSLGLAGAPTQYF.

The chain recombines TRBV5-1 with TRBJ2-6; TRBD2 agrees at 7 bases. The CDR3 spans 18 residues. Germline loops: CDR1 SGHRS, CDR2 YFSETQ. Trimming at V came to 0 bases and at J to 4 bases, leaving 10 bases not matched to a gene. The CDR3 spells CASSLGSSGPRGANVLTF. CDR3 nucleotide sequence: TGCGCCAGCAGCTTGGGTTCTAGCGGCCCCAGGGGGGCCAACGTCCTGACTTTC. The whole variable domain, filled in from reference TRBV5-1 and TRBJ2-6, reads KAGVTQTPRYLIKTRGQQVTLSCSPISGHRSVSWYQQTPGQGLQFLFEYFSETQRNKGNFPGRFSGRQFSNSRSEMNVSTLELGDSALYLCASSLGSSGPRGANVLTFGAGSRLTVL.

The rearrangement links TRBV7-2 to TRBJ1-1, with D maybe TRBD1 (6 bases). Germline assignment: CDR1 SGHTA and CDR2 FQGNSA. The CDR3 is 13 residues long. V was cut by 8 bases and J by 8 bases, with 18 bases left in between. The CDR3 nucleotides are TGTGCCAGCTTAGTGTCGATGGGGGGCGAAGCTTTCTTT. Protein sequence: CASLVSMGGEAFF. The full variable domain, rest sourced from reference TRBV7-2 and TRBJ1-1, is GAGVSQSPSNKVTEKGKDVELRCDPISGHTALYWYRQSLGQGLEFLIYFQGNSAPDKSGLPSDRFSAERTGGSVSTLTIQRTQQEDSAVYLCASLVSMGGEAFFGQGTRLTVV.

This clonotype was observed a few times. The chain joins TRBV12-3 or TRBV12-4 to TRBJ1-1, with 7 bases aligning to TRBD1. The CDR3 runs 14 residues. Trimming at V came to 6 bases and at J to 0 bases, leaving 4 bases not matched to a gene. This CDR3 reads CASRSTGMNTEAFF. The CDR3 bases are TGTGCCAGCAGATCGACAGGGATGAACACTGAAGCTTTCTTT.

This clonotype showed up just a few times. The chain joins TRBV7-9 to TRBJ1-3; D remains ambiguous. The germline gives CDR1 SEHNR, CDR2 FQNEAQ (reference sequence). The CDR3 is 15 amino acids. Trimming cost V 2 bases and J 4 bases, with 12 bases left between them. CDR3 sequence reads: CASSLSGGRGNTIYF. The CDR3 DNA reads as TGTGCCAGCAGCTTATCCGGTGGTCGCGGAAACACCATATATTTT. The full variable domain, rest sourced from reference TRBV7-9 and TRBJ1-3, is DTGVSQNPRHKITKRGQNVTFRCDPISEHNRLYWYRQTLGQGPEFLTYFQNEAQLEKSRLLSDRFSAERPKGSFSTLEIQRTEQGDSAMYLCASSLSGGRGNTIYFGEGSWLTVV.

The V call is TRBV15, the J call TRBJ2-6, with D hard to call. V was cut by 8 bases and J by 4 bases, with 12 bases left in between. This CDR3 comprises 14 residues. In germline, CDR1 is LNHNV, CDR2 YYDKDF (reference sequence). The CDR3 coding sequence is TGTGCCACCGCCTGGGAATTGGGGGCCAACGTCCTGACTTTC. Protein: CATAWELGANVLTF. Full variable domain (outside the CDR3, taken from reference TRBV15 and TRBJ2-6): DAMVIQNPRYQVTQFGKPVTLSCSQTLNHNVMYWYQQKSSQAPKLLFHYYDKDFNNEADTPDNFQSRRPNTSFCFLDIRSPGLGDTAMYLCATAWELGANVLTFGAGSRLTVL.

This clonotype was counted between two and nine times. This chain connects TRBV12-3 or TRBV12-4 to TRBJ2-2; possible D gene TRBD1, 6 bases. The CDR3 is made up of 15 amino acids. V was cut by 4 bases and J by 6 bases, with 15 bases left in between. In nucleotides, the CDR3 is TGTGCCAGCAGTTGGAGGACAGATCAGGCCGGGGAGCTGTTTTTT. It yields the protein CASSWRTDQAGELFF.

The gene calls are TRBV5-1 and TRBJ1-5; 7 bases match TRBD1. The CDR3 loop spans 16 amino acids. J lost 5 bases, V lost 0 bases, and 8 bases had no gene match. CDR1 and CDR2 from the germline V gene are SGHRS and YFSETQ. CDR3 sequence: CASSLEGRTGDQPQHF. In DNA form, the CDR3 reads TGCGCCAGCAGCTTGGAGGGCCGGACAGGCGATCAGCCCCAGCATTTT.

This clonotype occurred a few times. The J gene is TRBJ2-5, the V gene TRBV7-2; D not resolved. CDR1 SGHTA and CDR2 FQGNSA come from the germline V gene. The CDR3 has 17 residues. V was clipped by 1 base and J by 2 bases, with 17 bases between them. The CDR3 here is CASSLGQRNRVQETQYF. The DNA of the CDR3 is TGTGCCAGCAGCTTAGGGCAGAGAAATCGGGTACAAGAGACCCAGTACTTC. Complete variable domain (other parts from reference TRBV7-2 and TRBJ2-5): GAGVSQSPSNKVTEKGKDVELRCDPISGHTALYWYRQSLGQGLEFLIYFQGNSAPDKSGLPSDRFSAERTGGSVSTLTIQRTQQEDSAVYLCASSLGQRNRVQETQYFGPGTRLLVL.

The V call is TRBV29-1, the J call TRBJ2-5, with 14 bases identical to TRBD2. The J segment lost 4 bases and the V segment lost 5 bases, leaving 6 bases of the junction unmatched. Germline V CDR1 and CDR2: SQVTM, ANQGSEA. The CDR3 has 15 residues. This CDR3 reads CSVRLAGGIGETQYF. CDR3 nucleotides: TGCAGCGTTAGACTAGCGGGAGGGATCGGAGAGACCCAGTACTTC.

The rearrangement joins TRBV7-8 to TRBJ2-3; TRBD2 agrees at 12 bases. CDR3 length: 18 residues. V gave up 4 bases and J gave up 2 bases; unmatched junction bases: 10. Germline-derived CDR1 and CDR2 are SGHVS and FQNEAQ. CDR3 nucleotides: TGTGCCAGCAGCTCCCGGCCCCTAGCGGGAGGGATCACAGATACGCAGTATTTT. It is translated as CASSSRPLAGGITDTQYF.

This clonotype was seen at least ten times. This chain joins TRBV6-5 and TRBJ2-6; D is unclear. With 2 bases removed from V and 2 bases from J, the gap between germline ends came to 7 bases. Looked up from germline, CDR1 is MNHEY and CDR2 is SVGAGI. The CDR3 spans 15 residues. This CDR3 reads CASSYMNPGANVLTF. The CDR3 DNA follows: TGTGCCAGCAGTTACATGAACCCTGGGGCCAACGTCCTGACTTTC.

The table lists this clonotype with a few counts. The rearrangement joins TRBV20-1 to TRBJ2-7; either TRBD1 or TRBD2 may supply D (5 bases each). The length of the CDR3 is 17 residues. V was cut by 6 bases and J by 0 bases, with 24 bases left in between. Germline V gene lookup returns CDR1 DFQATT and CDR2 SNEGSKA (reference sequence). CDR3 loop: CSAVPPGLWGNSYEQYF. The CDR3 DNA sequence: TGCAGTGCCGTCCCGCCTGGACTTTGGGGGAACTCCTACGAGCAGTACTTC.

This rearrangement joins TRBV9 to TRBJ1-6, with 7 positions matching TRBD1. The germline V gene has CDR1 SGDLS and CDR2 YYNGEE. This CDR3 has 15 amino acids. Germline trimming cut 0 bases from V and 5 bases from J; bases unmatched to any gene: 2. The CDR3 nucleotides are TGTGCCAGCAGCGTAGATGGACAGGATAATTCACCCCTCCACTTT. Translation gives CASSVDGQDNSPLHF.

A few counts support this clonotype. The CDR3 sequence is CASSLEGTGLNDEQYF. The CDR3 coding sequence is TGTGCCAGCAGCTTAGAGGGGACAGGGCTAAACGACGAGCAGTACTTC. This chain links TRBV11-3 with TRBJ2-7; 9 nucleotides agree with TRBD1. J was trimmed by 5 bases and V by 0 bases; bases with no gene match: 8. Germline V gene data show CDR1 as SGHNT and CDR2 as YENEEA. The CDR3 consists of 16 residues.

Ten or more counts support this clonotype. The chain has TRBV27 and TRBJ2-3, with D perhaps TRBD2 (6 bases). V lost 2 bases and J lost 4, with 28 bases in between. CDR3 length: 20 residues. The germline gives CDR1 MNHEY, CDR2 SMNVEV (reference sequence). The CDR3 spells CASSLNPPLWGEAAADTQYF. The CDR3, as DNA: TGTGCCAGCAGTTTAAACCCCCCCCTTTGGGGGGAAGCAGCGGCAGATACGCAGTATTTT.

The rearrangement links TRBV10-2 to TRBJ1-4; no clear D gene. V was pared by 6 bases and J by 5 bases, with 16 bases between. The CDR3 sequence is 15 residues long. CDR1 and CDR2 from the germline V gene are WSHSY and SAAADI. CDR3 DNA sequence: TGCGCCAGCAGCTCCGAGGAAATTCGGAATGAAAAACTGTTTTTT. Its protein is CASSSEEIRNEKLFF.

V and J are TRBV9 and TRBJ2-7, with a tentative D call TRBD2 (5 bases). With 0 bases removed from V and 4 bases from J, the gap between germline ends came to 8 bases. The CDR3 contains 13 residues. The germline V gene has CDR1 SGDLS and CDR2 YYNGEE. CDR3 sequence (DNA): TGTGCCAGCAGCGTAGGGAGGTTTTACGAGCAGTACTTC. This codes for CASSVGRFYEQYF.

Only a few counts were recorded for this clonotype. This chain joins TRBV12-3 or TRBV12-4 and TRBJ2-3; D is possibly TRBD2 (6 bases). The CDR3 has 16 residues. V was clipped by 5 bases and J by 1 base, with 16 bases between them. The CDR3 coding sequence is TGTGCCAGCAGTCCCACGTGGGGCGGGGGCACAGATACGCAGTATTTT. This sequence encodes CASSPTWGGGTDTQYF.

The chain links TRBV29-1 to TRBJ2-2; TRBD2 agrees at 10 bases. The germline V gene has CDR1 SQVTM and CDR2 ANQGSEA. The V gene end was trimmed by 7 bases and the J gene end by 0 bases; junction bases not matched to a gene: 2. The CDR3 length is 14 residues. The CDR3 loop is CSAGLAANTGELFF. Written as DNA, the CDR3 is TGCAGCGCTGGACTAGCGGCGAACACCGGGGAGCTGTTTTTT.

This clonotype was seen a handful of times. This sequence joins TRBV6-2 or TRBV6-3 and TRBJ2-6; D remains unclear. Germline V gene data show CDR1 as MNHEY and CDR2 as SVGEGT. The CDR3 is made up of 17 amino acids. V lost 0 bases, J lost 0 bases, and 9 bases lay in between. The CDR3: CASSYSRVTSGANVLTF. CDR3 bases: TGTGCCAGCAGTTACTCTCGTGTAACCTCTGGGGCCAACGTCCTGACTTTC.

In this sample, this clonotype turned up many times. The V gene is TRBV20-1, the J gene TRBJ1-5; a possible D gene is TRBD1 (5 bases). The CDR3 consists of 12 residues. Germline V CDR1 and CDR2: DFQATT, SNEGSKA (reference sequence). The V and J ends lost 3 bases and 2 bases respectively, with 5 bases between them. This chain's CDR3 is CSASRGNQPQHF. CDR3 nucleotide sequence: TGCAGTGCTAGCAGGGGCAATCAGCCCCAGCATTTT.

This chain links TRBV5-1 with TRBJ2-7, with TRBD1 as a possible D gene (5 bases). Germline CDR1 is SGHRS and CDR2 is YFSETQ. V dropped 4 bases and J dropped 7 bases, with 18 bases sitting between them. The CDR3 is 14 residues long. For the CDR3, the DNA is TGCGCCAGCAGCGTGGGGCAGGGATCGGGTGAGCAGTACTTC. This translates into CASSVGQGSGEQYF.

This clonotype was seen more than once but under ten times. The V gene is TRBV4-1, the J gene TRBJ2-1; a possible D gene is TRBD2 (6 bases). The CDR3 runs 13 residues. Trimming pared 2 bases from V and 9 bases from J, leaving 11 bases between. CDR1 and CDR2 (germline): MGHRA, YSYEKL. CDR3 sequence (DNA): TGCGCCAGCAGCCAACGGGGGTACGGTGAGCAGTTCTTC. Amino acids: CASSQRGYGEQFF.

At least ten counts were recorded for this clonotype. J is TRBJ2-7 and V is TRBV29-1; weak D call: TRBD1 (6 bases). CDR1 SQVTM and CDR2 ANQGSEA come from the germline V gene. The germline V and J ends were trimmed by 2 bases and 0 bases, with 11 bases remaining between them. The CDR3 sequence is 14 residues long. In nucleotides, the CDR3 is TGCAGCGTTGAATTGCAGGGGAGCTCCTACGAGCAGTACTTC. It codes for CSVELQGSSYEQYF.